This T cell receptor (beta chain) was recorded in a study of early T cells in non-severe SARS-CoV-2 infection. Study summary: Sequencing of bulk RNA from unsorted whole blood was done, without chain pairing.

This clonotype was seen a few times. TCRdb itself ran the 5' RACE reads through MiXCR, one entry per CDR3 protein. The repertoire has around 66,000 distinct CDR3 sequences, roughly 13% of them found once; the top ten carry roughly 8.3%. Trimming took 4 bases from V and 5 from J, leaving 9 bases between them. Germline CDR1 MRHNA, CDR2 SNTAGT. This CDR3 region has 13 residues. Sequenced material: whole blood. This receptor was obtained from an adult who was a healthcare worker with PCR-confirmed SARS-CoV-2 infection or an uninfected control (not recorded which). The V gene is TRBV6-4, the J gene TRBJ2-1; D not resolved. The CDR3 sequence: CASSGELDNEQFF. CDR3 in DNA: TGTGCCAGCAGTGGTGAGCTAGACAATGAGCAGTTCTTC.